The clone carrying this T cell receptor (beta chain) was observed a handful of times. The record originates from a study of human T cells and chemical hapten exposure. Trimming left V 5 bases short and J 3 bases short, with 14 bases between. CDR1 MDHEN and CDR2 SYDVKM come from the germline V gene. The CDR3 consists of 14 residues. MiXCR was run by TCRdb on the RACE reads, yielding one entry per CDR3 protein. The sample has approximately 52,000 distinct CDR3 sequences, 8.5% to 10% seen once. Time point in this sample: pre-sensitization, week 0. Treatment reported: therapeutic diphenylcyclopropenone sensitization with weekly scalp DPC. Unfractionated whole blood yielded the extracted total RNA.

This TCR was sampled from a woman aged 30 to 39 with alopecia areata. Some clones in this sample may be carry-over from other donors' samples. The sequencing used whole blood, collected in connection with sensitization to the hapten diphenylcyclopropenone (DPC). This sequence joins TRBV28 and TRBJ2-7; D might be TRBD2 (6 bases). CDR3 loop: CASSLPAGFYEQYF. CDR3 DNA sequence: TGTGCCAGCAGTCTACCCGCGGGGTTCTACGAGCAGTACTTC.